This T cell receptor beta chain appears in the sequencing data of a study of blood T cell repertoires in COVID-19. This clone appeared once. The CDR3 is 16 residues long. The germline gives CDR1 SGHDT, CDR2 YYEEEE. V lost 1 base and J 2 bases, leaving 15 bases between the germline ends. Assay: immunoSEQ multiplex PCR; the TCRdb copy retains only in-frame clones and omits some. The data show 250,000 to 300,000 clones, roughly 91% seen once. Sequencing used PBMCs or T cells enriched from blood (not recorded which). This TCR was sampled from a man between 40 and 49 years old who had recovered from COVID-19. The chain joins TRBV5-6 to TRBJ1-2, with D tentatively TRBD1 (6 bases). Here the CDR3 DNA reads TGTGCCAGCAGCTTGAGAGGCAGGGGCGCAAACTATGGCTACACCTTC. It specifies CASSLRGRGANYGYTF.